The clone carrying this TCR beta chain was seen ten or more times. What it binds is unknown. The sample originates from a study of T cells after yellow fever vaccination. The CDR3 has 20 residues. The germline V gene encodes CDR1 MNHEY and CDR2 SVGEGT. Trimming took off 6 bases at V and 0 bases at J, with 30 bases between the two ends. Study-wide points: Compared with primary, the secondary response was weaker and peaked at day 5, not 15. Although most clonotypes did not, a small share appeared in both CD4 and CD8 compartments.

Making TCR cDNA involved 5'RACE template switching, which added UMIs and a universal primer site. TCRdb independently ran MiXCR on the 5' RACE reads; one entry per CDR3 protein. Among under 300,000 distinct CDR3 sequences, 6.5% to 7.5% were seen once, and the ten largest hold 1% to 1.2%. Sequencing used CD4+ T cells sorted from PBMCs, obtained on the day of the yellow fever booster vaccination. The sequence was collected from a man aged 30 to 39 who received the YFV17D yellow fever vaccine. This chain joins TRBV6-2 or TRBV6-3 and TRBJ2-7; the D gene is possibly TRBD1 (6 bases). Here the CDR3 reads CASRHSSGSGAPMSSYEQYF. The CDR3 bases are TGTGCCAGCAGGCACTCCTCCGGCTCAGGGGCCCCGATGAGCTCCTACGAGCAGTACTTC.